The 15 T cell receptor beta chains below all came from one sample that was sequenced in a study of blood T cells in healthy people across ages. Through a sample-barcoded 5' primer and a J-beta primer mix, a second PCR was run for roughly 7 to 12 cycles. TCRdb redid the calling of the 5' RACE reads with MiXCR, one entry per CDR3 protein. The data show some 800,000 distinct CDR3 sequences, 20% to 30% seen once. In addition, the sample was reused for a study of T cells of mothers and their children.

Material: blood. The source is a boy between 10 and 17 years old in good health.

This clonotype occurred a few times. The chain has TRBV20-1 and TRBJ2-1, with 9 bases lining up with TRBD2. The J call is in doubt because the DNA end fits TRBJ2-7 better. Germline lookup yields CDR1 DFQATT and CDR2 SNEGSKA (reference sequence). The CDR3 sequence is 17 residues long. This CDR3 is CSAPELIAGAPPYEQYF. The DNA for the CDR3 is TGCAGTGCGCCTGAACTTATAGCGGGAGCGCCTCCCTACGAGCAGTACTTC.

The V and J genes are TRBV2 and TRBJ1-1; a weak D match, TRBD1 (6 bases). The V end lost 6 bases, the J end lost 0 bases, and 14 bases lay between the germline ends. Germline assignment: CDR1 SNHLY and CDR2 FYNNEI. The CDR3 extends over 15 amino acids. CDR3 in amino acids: CASSPGQKMNTEAFF. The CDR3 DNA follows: TGTGCCAGCAGCCCAGGACAGAAGATGAACACTGAAGCTTTCTTT.

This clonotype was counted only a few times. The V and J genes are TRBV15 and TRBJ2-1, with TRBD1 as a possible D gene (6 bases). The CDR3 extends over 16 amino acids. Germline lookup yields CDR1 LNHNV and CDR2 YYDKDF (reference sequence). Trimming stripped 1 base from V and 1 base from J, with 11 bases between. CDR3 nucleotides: TGTGCCACCAGCAGAGGCGGCAGGGGTTCCTACAATGAGCAGTTCTTC. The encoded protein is CATSRGGRGSYNEQFF.

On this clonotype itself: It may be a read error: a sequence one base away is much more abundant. CDR3 sequence (DNA): TGTGCCAGCAGTTTTGACAGCTCCTACAATGAGCAGTTCTTC. Translated: CASSFDSSYNEQFF. This chain joins TRBV12-3 or TRBV12-4 and TRBJ2-1, with D possibly TRBD1 on 5 matching bases. This CDR3 is 14 amino acids long. Between the trimmed V and J ends, which lost 3 bases and 0 bases, there was a span of 6 bases.

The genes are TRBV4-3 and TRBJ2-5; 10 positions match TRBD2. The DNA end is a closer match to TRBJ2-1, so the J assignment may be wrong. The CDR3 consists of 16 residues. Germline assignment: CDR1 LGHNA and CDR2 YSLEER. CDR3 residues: CASSQGPSGSYDEQFF. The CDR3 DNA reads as TGCGCCAGCAGCCAAGGACCTAGCGGGAGTTACGATGAGCAGTTCTTC.

CDR3 nucleotides: TGTGCCAGCAGCTCCCGGGACGGATTCTACGAGCAGTACTTC. Its protein product is CASSSRDGFYEQYF. V is TRBV7-9 and J is TRBJ2-7; perhaps D is TRBD1 or TRBD2 (5 bases each). This CDR3 is 14 amino acids long. Germline CDR1 SEHNR, CDR2 FQNEAQ (reference sequence). V lost 4 bases and J lost 3, with 13 bases in between. Full variable domain (outside the CDR3, taken from reference TRBV7-9 and TRBJ2-7): DTGVSQNPRHKITKRGQNVTFRCDPISEHNRLYWYRQTLGQGPEFLTYFQNEAQLEKSRLLSDRFSAERPKGSFSTLEIQRTEQGDSAMYLCASSSRDGFYEQYFGPGTRLTVT.

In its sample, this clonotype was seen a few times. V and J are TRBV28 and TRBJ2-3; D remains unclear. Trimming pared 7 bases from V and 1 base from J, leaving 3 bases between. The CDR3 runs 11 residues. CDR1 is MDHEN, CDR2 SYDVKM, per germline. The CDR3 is CASTGTDTQYF. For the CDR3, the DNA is TGTGCCAGCACGGGCACAGATACGCAGTATTTT.

The CDR3 is CASSSILAGVDNEQFF. The CDR3, as DNA: TGTGCCAGCAGTTCCATTCTAGCGGGAGTAGACAATGAGCAGTTCTTC. The V gene is TRBV27, the J gene TRBJ2-1, with 10 bases aligning to TRBD2. The length of the CDR3 is 16 residues. The trim removed 4 bases at V and 5 bases at J, leaving 8 bases unmatched. Per germline, CDR1 MNHEY and CDR2 SMNVEV (reference sequence).

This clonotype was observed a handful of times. The CDR3 DNA is TGTGCCAGCAGTTTACCCGACTACCAAGAGACCCAGTACTTC. It translates to CASSLPDYQETQYF. The chain couples TRBV12-3 or TRBV12-4 to TRBJ2-5; D gene unclear. V was cut by 2 bases and J by 0 bases, with 7 bases left in between. The CDR3 totals 14 residues.

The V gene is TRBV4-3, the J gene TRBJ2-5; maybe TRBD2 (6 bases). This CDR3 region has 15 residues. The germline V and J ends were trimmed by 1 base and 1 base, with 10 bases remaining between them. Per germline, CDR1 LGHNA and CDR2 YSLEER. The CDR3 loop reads CASSQVGGSQETQYF. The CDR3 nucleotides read TGCGCCAGCAGCCAAGTTGGGGGGTCCCAAGAGACCCAGTACTTC.

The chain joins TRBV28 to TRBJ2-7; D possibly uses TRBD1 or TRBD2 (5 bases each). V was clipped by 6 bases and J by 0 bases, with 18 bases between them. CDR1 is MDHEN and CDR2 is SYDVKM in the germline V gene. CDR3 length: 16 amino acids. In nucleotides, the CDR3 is TGTGCCAGCAGGCCCAATCGGGGCCTAAGCTCCTACGAGCAGTACTTC. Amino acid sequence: CASRPNRGLSSYEQYF.

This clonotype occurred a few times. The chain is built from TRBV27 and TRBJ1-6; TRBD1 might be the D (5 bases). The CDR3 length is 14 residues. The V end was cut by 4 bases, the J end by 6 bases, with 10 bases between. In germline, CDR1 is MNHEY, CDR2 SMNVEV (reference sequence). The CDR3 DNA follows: TGTGCCAGCAGTTGGGGGATTGGTAATTCACCCCTCCACTTT. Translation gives CASSWGIGNSPLHF.

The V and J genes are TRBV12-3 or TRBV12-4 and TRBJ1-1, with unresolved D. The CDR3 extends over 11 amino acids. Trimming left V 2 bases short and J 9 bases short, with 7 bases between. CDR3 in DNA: TGTGCCAGCAGTTTACAGCGACAAGCTTTCTTT. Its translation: CASSLQRQAFF.

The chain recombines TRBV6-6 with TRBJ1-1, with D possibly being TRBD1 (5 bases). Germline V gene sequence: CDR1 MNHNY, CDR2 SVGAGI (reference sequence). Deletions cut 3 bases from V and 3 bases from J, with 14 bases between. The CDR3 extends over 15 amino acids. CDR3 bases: TGTGCCAGCAGTTATATTGGAGTAGGGGACACTGAAGCTTTCTTT. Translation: CASSYIGVGDTEAFF.

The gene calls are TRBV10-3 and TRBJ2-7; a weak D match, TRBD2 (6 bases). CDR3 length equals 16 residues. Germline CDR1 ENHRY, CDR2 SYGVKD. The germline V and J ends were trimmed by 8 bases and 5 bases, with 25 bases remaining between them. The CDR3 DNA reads TGTGCCATCGCGGGGTCCTGGGGACTCGATGTTAACGAGCAGTACTTC. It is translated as CAIAGSWGLDVNEQYF.